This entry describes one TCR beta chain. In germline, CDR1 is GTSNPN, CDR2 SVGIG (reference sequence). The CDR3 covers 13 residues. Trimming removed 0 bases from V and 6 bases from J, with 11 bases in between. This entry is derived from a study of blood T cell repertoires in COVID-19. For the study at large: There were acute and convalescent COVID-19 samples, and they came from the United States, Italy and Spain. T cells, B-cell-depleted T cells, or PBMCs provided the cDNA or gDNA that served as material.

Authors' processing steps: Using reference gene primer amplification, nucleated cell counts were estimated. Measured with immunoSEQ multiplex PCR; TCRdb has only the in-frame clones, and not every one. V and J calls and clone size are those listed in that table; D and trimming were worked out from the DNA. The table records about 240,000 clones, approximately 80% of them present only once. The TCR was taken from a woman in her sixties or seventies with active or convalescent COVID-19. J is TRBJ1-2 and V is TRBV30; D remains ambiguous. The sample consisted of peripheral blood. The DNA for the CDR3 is TGTGCCTGGAGTGTAGAGCGGGCTAATGGCTACACCTTC. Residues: CAWSVERANGYTF.